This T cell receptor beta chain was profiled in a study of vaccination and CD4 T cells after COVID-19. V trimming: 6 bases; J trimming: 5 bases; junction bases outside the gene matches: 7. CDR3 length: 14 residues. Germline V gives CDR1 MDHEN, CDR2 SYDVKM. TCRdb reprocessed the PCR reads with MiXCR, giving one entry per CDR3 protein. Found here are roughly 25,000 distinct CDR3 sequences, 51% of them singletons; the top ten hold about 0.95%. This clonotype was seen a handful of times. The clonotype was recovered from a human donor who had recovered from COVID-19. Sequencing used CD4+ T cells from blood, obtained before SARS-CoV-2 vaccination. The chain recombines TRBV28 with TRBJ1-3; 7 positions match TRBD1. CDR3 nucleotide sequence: TGTGCCAGCAGCAGCGGACAGGACAGAAACACCATATATTTT. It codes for CASSSGQDRNTIYF. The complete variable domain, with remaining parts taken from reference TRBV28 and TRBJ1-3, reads DVKVTQSSRYLVKRTGEKVFLECVQDMDHENMFWYRQDPGLGLRLIYFSYDVKMKEKGDIPEGYSVSREKKERFSLILESASTNQTSMYLCASSSGQDRNTIYFGEGSWLTVV.